This T cell receptor beta chain comes out of a study of blood T cell repertoires in COVID-19. Study summary: Material from acute and convalescent COVID-19 was sourced from the United States, Italy and Spain. The cDNA or gDNA used as material had been derived from T cells, B-cell-depleted T cells, or PBMCs.

Methods used by the authors: For nucleated cells, counts were estimated from reference gene primer amplification. The protocol was immunoSEQ multiplex PCR, while the TCRdb copy is restricted to in-frame clones and leaves out a portion. The DNA gave D and trimming, while V, J and clone size come from that table. The profile shows around 130,000 clones, about 83% of them singletons. The CDR3 is made up of 16 amino acids. Germline CDR1 and CDR2: MNHNS and SASEGT. After removal of 3 bases from V and 2 bases from J, the junction contained 7 bases not matched to a gene. The chain recombines TRBV6-1 with TRBJ2-3, with 8 bases fitting TRBD2. The TCR comes from a human donor in a cohort sampled during active COVID-19. The specimen was peripheral blood. CDR3 bases: TGTGCCAGCAGTGATCCGGGGGGGGCTTCCACAGATACGCAGTATTTT. Translation: CASSDPGGASTDTQYF.